One and the same sample provided the 6 T cell receptor beta chains below, sequenced in a study of human T cells and chemical hapten exposure. This sample's time point: patch test 3, about 24 weeks after DPC sensitization. Treatment here: therapeutic diphenylcyclopropenone sensitization with weekly scalp DPC. TCRdb fed the RACE reads into MiXCR, producing one record per CDR3 protein. Among 130,000 or so distinct CDR3 sequences listed, about 11% were seen once. The source was whole blood, collected in connection with sensitization to the hapten diphenylcyclopropenone (DPC). Every receptor here comes from a woman in her fifties or sixties with alopecia areata. Some clones in this sample may be carry-over from other donors' samples.

This clonotype was observed a few times. V gene TRBV25-1 combines with J gene TRBJ2-1; D is ambiguous. The germline gives CDR1 MGHDK, CDR2 SYGVNS. The CDR3 consists of 11 residues. Trimming removed 3 bases from V and 3 bases from J, with 0 bases in between. CDR3 in DNA: TGTGCCAGCAGTGACTACAATGAGCAGTTCTTC. This gives the protein CASSDYNEQFF.

This clonotype showed up many times. The rearrangement uses TRBV20-1 and TRBJ2-7, with 9 bases lining up with TRBD2. With 5 bases clipped from V and 4 bases from J, the junction kept 12 bases outside the gene matches. The CDR3 contains 15 residues. Germline assignment: CDR1 DFQATT and CDR2 SNEGSKA (reference sequence). CDR3 bases: TGCAGTGCTGGCCCCCCAGGTAGCGGGAGATACGAGCAGTACTTC. It specifies CSAGPPGSGRYEQYF.

This clonotype was observed at least ten times. The V call is TRBV7-2, the J call TRBJ2-1, with D unclear. The germline gives CDR1 SGHTA, CDR2 FQGNSA. V was trimmed by 3 bases and J by 10 bases, leaving 13 bases between them. The CDR3 consists of 13 residues. DNA of the CDR3: TGTGCCAGCAGCTTTGGCCCTTTAGAGGAGCAGTTCTTC. Amino acid sequence: CASSFGPLEEQFF. Full variable domain (missing parts from reference TRBV7-2 and TRBJ2-1): GAGVSQSPSNKVTEKGKDVELRCDPISGHTALYWYRQSLGQGLEFLIYFQGNSAPDKSGLPSDRFSAERTGGSVSTLTIQRTQQEDSAVYLCASSFGPLEEQFFGPGTRLTVL.

This chain uses TRBV6-6 with TRBJ1-6; D unresolved. CDR1 and CDR2 (germline): MNHNY, SVGAGI (reference sequence). The CDR3 has 15 residues. Trimming shortened V by 0 bases and J by 8 bases, and 11 bases separated the two germline ends. The CDR3 nucleotides are TGTGCCAGCAGTTACTCGGGTCCCCAGGATTCACCCCTCCACTTT. This gives the protein CASSYSGPQDSPLHF.

This clonotype occurred many times. J is TRBJ2-7 and V is TRBV20-1, with D possibly TRBD2 on 5 matching bases. The CDR3 loop spans 12 amino acids. Germline CDR1 DFQATT, CDR2 SNEGSKA (reference sequence). Trimming took off 7 bases at V and 2 bases at J, with 12 bases between the two ends. The chain's CDR3 is CSVLDSAYEQYF. Here the CDR3 DNA reads TGCAGTGTTTTGGACTCTGCCTACGAGCAGTACTTC.

The chain carries TRBV6-1 and TRBJ2-3, with D possibly matching TRBD2 (5 bases). The V end was cut by 4 bases, the J end by 6 bases, with 14 bases between. This CDR3 has 14 residues. Germline CDR1 MNHNS, CDR2 SASEGT. CDR3 in amino acids: CASSADPDFDTQYF. As DNA, the CDR3 is TGTGCCAGCAGTGCTGACCCGGACTTTGATACGCAGTATTTT.